The 21 T cell receptor beta chains reported below all come from one sample, sequenced in a study of blood T cell repertoires in COVID-19. Profiling relied on immunoSEQ multiplex PCR, and the TCRdb table lists in-frame clones only, not all of them. The data hold 250,000 or so clones, with 80% to 90% observed a single time. The sequenced sample was PBMCs or T cells enriched from blood (not recorded which). These receptor sequences come from a woman between 25 and 40 years old with acute COVID-19.

The chain recombines TRBV4-1 with TRBJ2-6; 7 nucleotides line up with TRBD1. From germline, CDR1 is MGHRA and CDR2 YSYEKL. Trimming took 4 bases from V and 4 from J; bases not matched to a gene: 13. The CDR3 is made up of 18 amino acids. The CDR3 loop reads CASSRGGLIGAGANVLTF. The CDR3 DNA reads as TGCGCCAGCAGCCGAGGGGGCCTCATTGGGGCCGGGGCCAACGTCCTGACTTTC.

The V call is TRBV3-1 (or the pseudogene TRBV3-2), the J call TRBJ1-2; no reliable D call. V lost 0 bases and J 0 bases, leaving 11 bases between the germline ends. CDR1 and CDR2 from the germline V gene are LGHDT and YNNKEL (reference sequence). The CDR3 covers 16 residues. The CDR3 DNA sequence: TGTGCCAGCAGCCAAGATAGAGGCAGCCCTAACTATGGCTACACCTTC. Translated, it gives CASSQDRGSPNYGYTF.

The rearrangement uses TRBV7-8 and TRBJ1-4, with a tentative D call TRBD1 (5 bases). Germline values: CDR1 SGHVS, CDR2 FQNEAQ. This CDR3 has 15 residues. Between the trimmed V and J ends, which lost 5 bases and 8 bases, there was a span of 18 bases. CDR3 bases: TGTGCCAGCAGCACCCAGCTGGGGCTTGGGGAAAAACTGTTTTTT. Its translation is CASSTQLGLGEKLFF.

V and J are TRBV29-1 and TRBJ2-7; TRBD1 agrees at 12 bases. Looked up from germline, CDR1 is SQVTM and CDR2 is ANQGSEA. The V and J ends lost 4 bases and 4 bases, in that order; junction bases with no gene match: 8. The CDR3 loop spans 15 amino acids. The CDR3 here is CSVGDRGLGIYEQYF. DNA of the CDR3: TGCAGCGTTGGGGACAGGGGGCTGGGGATATACGAGCAGTACTTC.

The chain couples TRBV3-1 (or the pseudogene TRBV3-2) to TRBJ1-5; D unclear. V was shortened by 6 bases and J by 4 bases, with 16 bases between the two germline ends. The length of the CDR3 is 15 residues. CDR1 and CDR2 from the germline V gene are LGHDT and YNNKEL (reference sequence). CDR3: CASSRSDRDNQPQHF. CDR3 DNA: TGTGCCAGCAGTCGTTCCGACCGGGATAATCAGCCCCAGCATTTT.

The CDR3 protein is CASSFGLNTEAFF. The CDR3, as DNA: TGTGCCAGTAGTTTTGGGCTGAACACTGAAGCTTTCTTT. This chain joins TRBV19 and TRBJ1-1; D unresolved. This CDR3 comprises 13 residues. V was trimmed by 5 bases and J by 0 bases, leaving 7 bases between them. Germline-derived CDR1 and CDR2 are LNHDA and SQIVND (reference sequence).

The chain employs TRBV27 and TRBJ2-2, with unresolved D. The CDR3 spans 17 residues. The V end lost 2 bases, the J end lost 4 bases, and 17 bases lay between the germline ends. Germline V gene sequence: CDR1 MNHEY, CDR2 SMNVEV (reference sequence). As DNA, the CDR3 is TGTGCCAGCAGTTTAGGGCAGTCTCATACCCTCACCGGGGAGCTGTTTTTT. Its translation is CASSLGQSHTLTGELFF.

The chain is built from TRBV19 and TRBJ2-6, with a weak D call TRBD2 (5 bases). Germline CDR1 LNHDA, CDR2 SQIVND (reference sequence). V was shortened by 7 bases and J by 0 bases, with 13 bases between the two germline ends. This CDR3 region has 16 residues. The CDR3 region has the DNA TGTGCCAGTATTGAGGGCCCAGGCTCTGGGGCCAACGTCCTGACTTTC. Amino acids: CASIEGPGSGANVLTF.

The rearrangement joins TRBV6-5 to TRBJ2-7; D may be TRBD2 (6 bases). Germline lookup yields CDR1 MNHEY and CDR2 SVGAGI. CDR3 length equals 15 residues. The germline V and J ends were trimmed by 6 bases and 0 bases, with 15 bases remaining between them. CDR3 in amino acids: CASSLGTGDSYEQYF. CDR3 bases: TGTGCCAGCAGCCTAGGGACGGGAGACTCCTACGAGCAGTACTTC.

The chain uses TRBV7-6 and TRBJ1-2; 8 bases align to TRBD1. CDR1 is SGHVS and CDR2 is FNYEAQ in the germline V gene. J was trimmed by 8 bases and V by 1 base; bases with no gene match: 6. The CDR3 runs 14 residues. CDR3 in amino acids: CASSLEPGGGGYTF. For the CDR3, the DNA is TGTGCCAGCAGCTTAGAACCAGGGGGCGGCGGCTACACCTTC.

V and J are TRBV7-2 and TRBJ1-1, with 8 bases that match TRBD1. CDR1 and CDR2 (germline): SGHTA, FQGNSA. This CDR3 is 12 amino acids long. V gave up 5 bases and J gave up 10 bases; unmatched junction bases: 6. The CDR3 coding sequence is TGTGCCAGCAGCGTGTCCAGGGGGCGAGCTTTCTTT. Protein sequence: CASSVSRGRAFF. The full variable domain, completed using reference TRBV7-2 and TRBJ1-1, is GAGVSQSPSNKVTEKGKDVELRCDPISGHTALYWYRQSLGQGLEFLIYFQGNSAPDKSGLPSDRFSAERTGGSVSTLTIQRTQQEDSAVYLCASSVSRGRAFFGQGTRLTVV.

The rearrangement joins TRBV13 to TRBJ1-6; the match to TRBD1 covers 8 bases. Germline trimming cut 4 bases from V and 9 bases from J; bases unmatched to any gene: 5. Germline CDR1 is PRHDT and CDR2 is FYEKMQ (reference sequence). The CDR3 has 14 residues. The CDR3 protein is CASSSDRVGSPLHF. The CDR3 region has the DNA TGTGCCAGCAGCTCGGACAGGGTGGGTTCACCCCTCCACTTT.

The V call is TRBV6-1, the J call TRBJ2-7; 8 nucleotides align to TRBD2. This CDR3 spans 14 amino acids. Germline lookup yields CDR1 MNHNS and CDR2 SASEGT. Trimming removed 2 bases from V and 3 bases from J; junction bases left unmatched: 3. Here the CDR3 reads CASSEPGGVYEQYF. The CDR3 region has the DNA TGTGCCAGCAGTGAACCGGGGGGGGTCTACGAGCAGTACTTC.

The chain is built from TRBV10-3 and TRBJ2-7, with D tentatively TRBD1 (6 bases). From germline, CDR1 is ENHRY and CDR2 SYGVKD. V was shortened by 8 bases and J by 4 bases, with 12 bases between the two germline ends. The CDR3 loop spans 12 amino acids. The CDR3 reads CAIQGPAYEQYF. The CDR3 nucleotides read TGTGCCATCCAGGGGCCTGCTTACGAGCAGTACTTC.

The chain joins TRBV19 to TRBJ2-1, with 9 bases aligning to TRBD2. Germline V gives CDR1 LNHDA, CDR2 SQIVND (reference sequence). Trimming at V came to 3 bases and at J to 5 bases, leaving 8 bases not matched to a gene. The CDR3 is made up of 16 amino acids. The CDR3 sequence is CASSISGSGGHNEQFF. DNA of the CDR3: TGTGCCAGTAGTATTAGCGGTAGCGGGGGCCACAATGAGCAGTTCTTC.

V is TRBV7-2 and J is TRBJ2-1; 8 nucleotides align to TRBD2. This CDR3 contains 15 residues. Germline-derived CDR1 and CDR2 are SGHTA and FQGNSA. Unmatched junction bases numbered 8, after V lost 1 base and J lost 9 bases. The CDR3 sequence: CASSLGAGAFGEQFF. CDR3 nucleotides: TGTGCCAGCAGCTTAGGAGCGGGGGCTTTTGGTGAGCAGTTCTTC.

The chain is built from TRBV29-1 and TRBJ1-2, with D unclear. The germline gives CDR1 SQVTM, CDR2 ANQGSEA. V lost 4 bases and J lost 0, with 9 bases in between. The CDR3 runs 13 residues. The CDR3 is CSVVPGTNYGYTF. The DNA for the CDR3 is TGCAGCGTTGTTCCAGGAACTAACTATGGCTACACCTTC.

The rearrangement joins TRBV7-2 to TRBJ2-2, with TRBD2 identical over 11 bases. CDR3 length: 16 residues. V dropped 3 bases and J dropped 6; count of bases not matched to a gene: 6. CDR1 and CDR2 (germline): SGHTA, FQGNSA. In DNA form, the CDR3 reads TGTGCCAGCAGCTTTTTTAGCGGGGGGGAGCCCGGGGAGCTGTTTTTT. Translating gives CASSFFSGGEPGELFF.

The genes are TRBV29-1 and TRBJ1-2, with 9 positions matching TRBD1. Per germline, CDR1 SQVTM and CDR2 ANQGSEA. The CDR3 has 17 amino acids. V trimming: 7 bases; J trimming: 7 bases; junction bases outside the gene matches: 22. Here the CDR3 DNA reads TGCAGCGCCAGAACCGCGGGGAACAGGGGGCGCTTAGGTGGCTACACCTTC. It specifies CSARTAGNRGRLGGYTF.

As DNA, the CDR3 is TGTGCCAGCAGCTTAGGGGGACAGTACTATGGCTACACCTTC. Translated, it gives CASSLGGQYYGYTF. The chain is built from TRBV7-2 and TRBJ1-2, with 7 positions matching TRBD1. The V and J ends lost 1 base and 3 bases, in that order; junction bases with no gene match: 2. CDR3 size: 14 residues. The germline V gene encodes CDR1 SGHTA and CDR2 FQGNSA.

DNA of the CDR3: TGTGCCAGCAGTTACCTGGGACAGGGCAATGAGCAGTTCTTC. Its translation: CASSYLGQGNEQFF. This rearrangement joins TRBV6-2 or TRBV6-3 to TRBJ2-1, with 9 bases fitting TRBD1. Per the germline V gene, CDR1 is MNHEY and CDR2 is SVGEGT. This CDR3 is 14 amino acids long. V lost 2 bases to trimming and J lost 6 bases; unmatched junction nucleotides: 2.